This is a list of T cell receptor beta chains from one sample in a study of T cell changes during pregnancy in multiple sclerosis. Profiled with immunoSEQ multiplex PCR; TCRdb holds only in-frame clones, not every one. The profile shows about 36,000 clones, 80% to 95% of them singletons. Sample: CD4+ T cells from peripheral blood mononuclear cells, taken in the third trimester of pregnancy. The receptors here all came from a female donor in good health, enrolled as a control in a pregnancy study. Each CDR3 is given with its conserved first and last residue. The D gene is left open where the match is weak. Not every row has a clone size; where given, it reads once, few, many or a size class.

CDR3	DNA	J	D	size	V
CASSPGQLLGGELFF	TGTGCCAGCAGCCCGGGACAACTACTCGGCGGGGAGCTGTTTTTT	TRBJ2-2	NA	few	TRBV7-2
CASRDTGELFF	TGTGCCAGCCGGGACACCGGGGAGCTGTTTTTT	TRBJ2-2	NA	NA	TRBV2
CASSVAGTPQGEQFF	TGTGCCAGCAGTGTGGCGGGGACCCCCCAGGGTGAGCAGTTCTTC	TRBJ2-1	NA	NA	TRBV2
CASSHSLFPGYTF	TGTGCCAGCAGCCACAGCCTTTTTCCTGGCTACACCTTC	TRBJ1-2	NA	NA	TRBV5-4
CATSRGTREGTGELFF	TGTGCCACCAGCAGAGGGACCAGGGAAGGGACCGGGGAGCTGTTTTTT	TRBJ2-2	NA	NA	TRBV15
CAAGTSGGSKEQYF	TGTGCCGCAGGGACTAGCGGGGGTAGTAAGGAGCAGTACTTC	TRBJ2-7	TRBD2	NA	TRBV28
CASSRGGQGAYEQYF	TGTGCCAGCAGCCGTGGAGGACAGGGAGCCTACGAGCAGTACTTC	TRBJ2-7	TRBD1	NA	TRBV9
CASSLAPAGANYEQYF	TGTGCCAGCAGCTTAGCGCCTGCGGGGGCAAATTACGAGCAGTACTTC	TRBJ2-7	NA	NA	TRBV7-2
CASSRTGMGTEAFF	TGTGCCAGCAGTCGGACAGGGATGGGCACTGAAGCTTTCTTT	TRBJ1-1	TRBD1	NA	TRBV6-5
CASSPKGVWAYGYTF	TGTGCCAGCAGCCCAAAAGGTGTTTGGGCCTATGGCTACACCTTC	TRBJ1-2	NA	NA	TRBV7-2
CASSLAISGRDRNSPLHF	TGTGCCAGCAGCTTAGCAATATCGGGTCGGGACAGAAATTCACCCCTCCACTTT	TRBJ1-6	TRBD1	once	TRBV7-2